The 19 T cell receptor beta chains presented below share a single source sample, sequenced in a study of T-cell reconstitution after alpha-beta-depleted transplantation in children. Preparing the TCRbeta library involved the use of unique molecular identifiers. TCRdb re-analysed the PCR reads in MiXCR, keeping a single row per CDR3 protein. The repertoire holds a few hundred thousand distinct CDR3 sequences, with 6.5% to 9% as singletons. These receptors have no known antigen. Study-level points and caveats: T-cell numbers and diversity, one year after transplant, stemmed largely from T cells that were newly produced.

This sample comprised peripheral blood, obtained 360 days after TCRalphabeta/CD19-depleted stem cell transplant. These receptors all stem from a female patient aged 2-10 years who had a stem cell transplant for Fanconi anemia, so the T cells may come from the graft donor.

V is TRBV28 and J is TRBJ1-5; D not resolved. V dropped 3 bases and J dropped 3 bases, with 6 bases sitting between them. Germline CDR1 MDHEN, CDR2 SYDVKM. This CDR3 has 13 residues. CDR3 residues: CASSFGVNQPQHF. CDR3 nucleotides: TGTGCCAGCAGTTTCGGGGTCAATCAGCCCCAGCATTTT.

CDR3 protein: CASSLYTGVASPLHF. In nucleotides, the CDR3 is TGCGCCAGCAGCTTATACACAGGGGTTGCTTCACCCCTCCACTTT. V is TRBV5-1 and J is TRBJ1-6; 7 bases align to TRBD1. This CDR3 comprises 15 residues. Germline V gene data show CDR1 as SGHRS and CDR2 as YFSETQ. J lost 9 bases, V lost 2 bases, and 8 bases had no gene match.

To note about this clonotype: A much larger clone differs by one base, so this may be a read error. V is TRBV20-1 and J is TRBJ2-2; D is unclear. Germline V gene sequence: CDR1 DFQATT, CDR2 SNEGSKA (reference sequence). CDR3 length: 15 amino acids. CDR3 coding DNA: TGCTGTGCTAGAGATCAAAGGACCTCGACCGGGGAGCTGTTTTTT. It yields the protein CCARDQRTSTGELFF.

This clonotype has a count of ten or more. The CDR3 is CASSPGTSVFF. The CDR3 nucleotides read TGTGCCAGCAGCCCCGGGACTAGTGTGTTCTTC. The chain combines TRBV11-2 with TRBJ2-1; TRBD2 aligns across 8 bases. The CDR3 contains 11 residues. J was trimmed by 15 bases and V by 5 bases; bases with no gene match: 6. The germline gives CDR1 SGHAT, CDR2 FQNNGV.

This clonotype showed up many times. This rearrangement joins TRBV5-1 to TRBJ2-2, with 8 bases aligning to TRBD1. V shed 0 bases, J shed 2 bases, and the junction held 6 bases outside the gene matches. The CDR3 contains 17 residues. Per the germline V gene, CDR1 is SGHRS and CDR2 is YFSETQ. The CDR3 reads CASSLGQGAINTGELFF. CDR3 nucleotides: TGCGCCAGCAGCTTGGGGCAGGGGGCGATCAACACCGGGGAGCTGTTTTTT. Full variable domain (missing parts from reference TRBV5-1 and TRBJ2-2): KAGVTQTPRYLIKTRGQQVTLSCSPISGHRSVSWYQQTPGQGLQFLFEYFSETQRNKGNFPGRFSGRQFSNSRSEMNVSTLELGDSALYLCASSLGQGAINTGELFFGEGSRLTVL.

This clonotype was seen only a few times. The chain employs TRBV6-5 and TRBJ2-2, with 7 nucleotides matching TRBD1. Looked up from germline, CDR1 is MNHEY and CDR2 is SVGAGI. CDR3 length: 16 residues. With V trimmed by 7 bases and J by 9 bases, 17 bases remained unmatched. The CDR3 loop is CASNSELGQSERELFF. CDR3 DNA sequence: TGTGCCAGCAATTCTGAACTGGGACAGAGCGAAAGGGAGCTGTTTTTT.

There are many counts of this clonotype. The chain links TRBV28 to TRBJ1-4; D not certain. This CDR3 is 15 amino acids long. V was shortened by 2 bases and J by 0 bases, with 7 bases between the two germline ends. Germline V gene sequence: CDR1 MDHEN, CDR2 SYDVKM. The CDR3 is CASSLTQATNEKLFF. The CDR3 coding sequence is TGTGCCAGCAGTTTAACGCAGGCAACTAATGAAAAACTGTTTTTT.

This clonotype was seen many times. This sequence joins TRBV5-1 and TRBJ2-3, with D perhaps TRBD2 (7 bases). Germline CDR1 reads SGHRS; CDR2 reads YFSETQ. V gave up 7 bases and J gave up 0 bases, with 12 bases separating them. There are 14 residues in the CDR3. The CDR3, as DNA: TGCGCCAGCGCGGCGGGGGCTAGCACAGATACGCAGTATTTT. Its protein is CASAAGASTDTQYF.

Comment on this clonotype: One base away lies a much larger clone, so this may be a sequencing read error. V usage is TRBV4-3 and J usage is TRBJ2-7; the match to TRBD1 covers 9 bases. The V segment lost 3 bases and the J segment 6 bases; nucleotides outside the gene matches: 12. Looked up from germline, CDR1 is LGHNA and CDR2 is YSLEER. The CDR3 is 16 amino acids. The CDR3 DNA follows: TGCGCCAGCAGCCACGAAGGGGCCGGGACAGGGTGCGAGCAGTACTTC. This translates into CASSHEGAGTGCEQYF.

This clonotype was recorded many times. Here the CDR3 DNA reads TGTGCCAGCAGTCCGGCGAGCCCGCAATCCTACGAGCAGTACTTC. The encoded protein is CASSPASPQSYEQYF. V gene TRBV28 combines with J gene TRBJ2-7; no reliable D call. The germline V gene encodes CDR1 MDHEN and CDR2 SYDVKM. The CDR3 sequence is 15 residues long. Trimming cost V 5 bases and J 1 base, with 15 bases left between them.

This clonotype was picked up many times. The J gene is TRBJ2-1, the V gene TRBV29-1; 7 bases agree with TRBD1. CDR1 and CDR2 (germline): SQVTM, ANQGSEA. With V trimmed by 2 bases and J by 2 bases, 0 bases remained unmatched. There are 13 residues in the CDR3. The CDR3 loop is CSVETGAYNEQFF. The CDR3 nucleotides are TGCAGCGTTGAAACAGGGGCCTACAATGAGCAGTTCTTC.

There are many counts of this clonotype. The rearrangement joins TRBV2 to TRBJ2-5; D perhaps matches TRBD2 (5 bases). CDR3 length: 14 residues. Trimming removed 4 bases at V and 2 bases at J, with 11 bases between. Germline CDR1 reads SNHLY; CDR2 reads FYNNEI. The CDR3 here is CASSGDTGQETQYF. In nucleotides, the CDR3 is TGTGCCAGCAGTGGAGACACGGGACAAGAGACCCAGTACTTC.

The chain joins TRBV11-2 to TRBJ2-2, with D uncertain. The CDR3 consists of 14 residues. V lost 1 base, J lost 4 bases, and 7 bases lay in between. Germline CDR1 SGHAT, CDR2 FQNNGV. CDR3 loop: CASSLGSLTGELFF. In nucleotides, the CDR3 is TGTGCCAGCAGCTTAGGGAGTCTCACCGGGGAGCTGTTTTTT. Looking up the rest from reference TRBV11-2 and TRBJ2-2 gives the full variable domain: EAGVAQSPRYKIIEKRQSVAFWCNPISGHATLYWYQQILGQGPKLLIQFQNNGVVDDSQLPKDRFSAERLKGVDSTLKIQPAKLEDSAVYLCASSLGSLTGELFFGEGSRLTVL.

About this clonotype itself: An end of the junction differs from the germline gene, which may be a read error. The rearrangement links TRBV15 to TRBJ1-2; D might be TRBD1 (5 bases). The CDR3 length is 16 residues. Per the germline V gene, CDR1 is LNHNV and CDR2 is YYDKDF (reference sequence). The CDR3 is CATSRDRLAGTFGYSF. As DNA, the CDR3 is TGTGCCACCAGCAGAGATCGTTTGGCCGGGACGTTCGGCTACTCCTTC. Together with reference TRBV15 and TRBJ1-2, the CDR3 gives the full variable domain: DAMVIQNPRYQVTQFGKPVTLSCSQTLNHNVMYWYQQKSSQAPKLLFHYYDKDFNNEADTPDNFQSRRPNTSFCFLDIRSPGLGDTAMYLCATSRDRLAGTFGYSFGSGTRLTVV.

This clonotype was detected ten times or more. V gene TRBV24-1 combines with J gene TRBJ2-7, with D perhaps TRBD2 (6 bases). V was shortened by 2 bases and J by 6 bases, with 16 bases between the two germline ends. The CDR3 has 15 residues. Germline lookup yields CDR1 KGHDR and CDR2 SFDVKD. CDR3 nucleotides: TGTGCCACCAGTGATTGGCGGGATGTCTCTGGCGAGCAGTACTTC. Translating it yields CATSDWRDVSGEQYF.

Turning to this clonotype: Just one base apart from a much larger clone, this may be a read error. The J gene is TRBJ2-3, the V gene TRBV20-1, with 15 bases lining up with TRBD2. V was clipped by 7 bases and J by 4 bases; unmatched bases: 9. The CDR3 consists of 16 residues. Germline V gives CDR1 DFQATT, CDR2 SNEGSKA (reference sequence). The DNA of the CDR3 is TGCAGTGATTCTGGACTAGCGGGGGGGAGGGCAGATACGCAGTATTTT. Translated, it gives CSDSGLAGGRADTQYF.

This chain uses TRBV5-1 with TRBJ1-1; 7 bases agree with TRBD1. V shed 4 bases, J shed 4 bases, and the junction held 16 bases outside the gene matches. Germline CDR1 SGHRS, CDR2 YFSETQ. This CDR3 is 17 amino acids long. The CDR3 sequence: CASSNGALVRGGTEAFF. DNA of the CDR3: TGCGCCAGCAGCAACGGGGCCCTGGTCAGGGGGGGCACTGAAGCTTTCTTT. Filled out from reference TRBV5-1 and TRBJ1-1, the complete variable domain reads KAGVTQTPRYLIKTRGQQVTLSCSPISGHRSVSWYQQTPGQGLQFLFEYFSETQRNKGNFPGRFSGRQFSNSRSEMNVSTLELGDSALYLCASSNGALVRGGTEAFFGQGTRLTVV.

This clonotype was found many times. The chain employs TRBV9 and TRBJ2-7; 11 nucleotides match TRBD1. V lost 0 bases to trimming and J lost 3 bases; unmatched junction nucleotides: 5. The CDR3 totals 16 residues. Per germline, CDR1 SGDLS and CDR2 YYNGEE. DNA of the CDR3: TGTGCCAGCAGCGTAGCAGGGACAGGGGGTTTCTACGAGCAGTACTTC. It specifies CASSVAGTGGFYEQYF.

This chain joins TRBV5-6 and TRBJ2-7; the match to TRBD1 covers 11 bases. V was pared by 3 bases and J by 0 bases, with 2 bases of the junction left unmatched. The CDR3 runs 15 residues. Germline CDR1 reads SGHDT; CDR2 reads YYEEEE. CDR3 in amino acids: CASSSGTGGSYEQYV. In nucleotides, the CDR3 is TGTGCCAGCAGCTCCGGGACAGGGGGCTCCTACGAGCAGTACGTC.